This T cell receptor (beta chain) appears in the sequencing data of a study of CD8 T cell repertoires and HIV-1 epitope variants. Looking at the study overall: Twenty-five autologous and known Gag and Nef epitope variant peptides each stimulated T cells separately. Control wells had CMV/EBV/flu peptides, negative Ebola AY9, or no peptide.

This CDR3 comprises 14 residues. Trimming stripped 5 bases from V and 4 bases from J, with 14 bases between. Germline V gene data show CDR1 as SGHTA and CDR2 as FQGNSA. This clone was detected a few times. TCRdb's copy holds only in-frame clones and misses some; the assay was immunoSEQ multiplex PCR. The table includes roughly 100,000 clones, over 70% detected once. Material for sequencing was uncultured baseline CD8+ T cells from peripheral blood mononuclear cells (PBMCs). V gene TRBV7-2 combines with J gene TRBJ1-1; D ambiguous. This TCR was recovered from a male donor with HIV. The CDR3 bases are TGTGCCAGCAGCCGCACCCTCAGAGGCACTGAAGCTTTCTTT. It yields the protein CASSRTLRGTEAFF.